These 28 T cell receptor beta chains were all obtained from the same sample, sequenced in a study of glioma-infiltrating T cells after dendritic cell vaccination. The table came from immunoSEQ multiplex PCR; TCRdb's copy has only in-frame clones and leaves some out. The table includes tens of thousands of clones, about four fifths detected once. The sample consisted of blood, taken before dendritic cell vaccination. These receptors were obtained from a human donor with glioblastoma.

In this sample, this clone turned up a few times. This rearrangement joins TRBV6-1 to TRBJ1-5; 7 bases agree with TRBD1. This CDR3 has 15 amino acids. Trimming cost V 1 base and J 3 bases; bases outside gene matches: 3. Germline V lookup: CDR1 MNHNS, CDR2 SASEGT. CDR3 region: CASSEGGTVNQPQHF. The CDR3 DNA reads TGTGCCAGCAGTGAAGGCGGGACAGTCAATCAGCCCCAGCATTTT.

This clone has a handful of counts. Distinct nucleotide sequences in the sample also encode this CDR3. J is TRBJ2-1 and V is TRBV20-1; the D gene is possibly TRBD1 (6 bases). V lost 3 bases and J 6 bases, leaving 6 bases between the germline ends. From germline, CDR1 is DFQATT and CDR2 SNEGSKA (reference sequence). The CDR3 extends over 11 amino acids. CDR3 region: CSASRGNEQFF. The CDR3 region has the DNA TGCAGTGCTAGCAGGGGCAATGAGCAGTTCTTC.

The genes are TRBV9 and TRBJ2-3; 8 bases map to TRBD2. The CDR3 is 15 amino acids. Trimming cost V 4 bases and J 3 bases; bases outside gene matches: 7. Germline lookup yields CDR1 SGDLS and CDR2 YYNGEE. The CDR3 protein is CASSLGASGTDTQYF. CDR3 DNA sequence: TGTGCCAGCAGCCTAGGGGCTAGCGGGACAGATACGCAGTATTTT.

As DNA, the CDR3 is TGTGCCAGCAGGATCAGGGCCTATGGCTACACCTTC. Its translation: CASRIRAYGYTF. The chain links TRBV2 to TRBJ1-2, with D perhaps matching TRBD1 (5 bases). V lost 6 bases and J 4 bases, leaving 9 bases between the germline ends. Germline lookup yields CDR1 SNHLY and CDR2 FYNNEI. This CDR3 comprises 12 residues.

The J gene is TRBJ1-6, the V gene TRBV19, with unresolved D. Trimming took 7 bases from V and 10 from J, leaving 20 bases between them. The CDR3 loop spans 15 amino acids. Germline V gene lookup returns CDR1 LNHDA and CDR2 SQIVND (reference sequence). The CDR3 region has the DNA TGTGCCAGTAACCGAGCTTGGGAGGGAGACTCACCCCTCCACTTT. This gives the protein CASNRAWEGDSPLHF.

CDR3 DNA sequence: TGTGCCAGCAGCAAAGCGAGGACAGCCTACGAGCAGTACGTC. This translates into CASSKARTAYEQYV. The gene calls are TRBV21-1 and TRBJ2-7; TRBD1 reflects the table's D call only, with no check against the DNA. TRBV21-1 is a recognized pseudogene. This CDR3 has 14 residues.

A few counts support this clone. This chain uses TRBV6-1 with TRBJ2-1; 7 nucleotides agree with TRBD2. With V trimmed by 6 bases and J by 12 bases, 8 bases remained unmatched. Looked up from germline, CDR1 is MNHNS and CDR2 is SASEGT. CDR3 size: 12 residues. The CDR3 nucleotides read TGTGCCAGCAGCCCAGCGGGATCGGGGCAGTTCTTC. Encoded protein: CASSPAGSGQFF.

This chain connects TRBV4-1 to TRBJ2-7; TRBD2 agrees at 13 bases. Germline V gene sequence: CDR1 MGHRA, CDR2 YSYEKL. This CDR3 has 16 residues. The ends lost 4 bases at V and 4 bases at J; junction bases unmatched: 7. The CDR3 region has the DNA TGCGCCAGCAGCCTTGGGACTAGCGGGATGATATACGAGCAGTACGTC. This gives the protein CASSLGTSGMIYEQYV.

The V call is TRBV5-4, the J call TRBJ1-1, with 8 bases lining up with TRBD1. There are 14 residues in the CDR3. V gave up 3 bases and J gave up 3 bases; unmatched junction bases: 4. Germline-derived CDR1 and CDR2 are SGHNT and YYREEE (reference sequence). CDR3 loop: CASSSNRGDTEAFF. CDR3 nucleotides: TGTGCCAGCAGCTCGAACAGGGGGGACACTGAAGCTTTCTTT.

This chain links TRBV4-1 with TRBJ1-2; no reliable D call. The germline gives CDR1 MGHRA, CDR2 YSYEKL. The V and J ends lost 4 bases and 0 bases respectively, with 12 bases between them. This CDR3 spans 15 amino acids. CDR3 bases: TGCGCCAGCAGCCCAGGCTCGGGAACTAACTATGGCTACACCTTC. It yields the protein CASSPGSGTNYGYTF.

The chain uses TRBV18 and TRBJ1-1; the D gene is possibly TRBD1 (5 bases). V gave up 2 bases and J gave up 10 bases, with 14 bases separating them. This CDR3 region has 13 residues. CDR1 KGHSH and CDR2 LQKENI come from the germline V gene. The DNA for the CDR3 is TGTGCCAGCTCACCATTCCCGAGGCAGGGAGCTTTCTTT. As protein: CASSPFPRQGAFF.

The rearrangement links TRBV28 to TRBJ2-1, with D perhaps TRBD2 (7 bases). Trimming removed 8 bases from V and 3 bases from J, with 14 bases in between. Germline CDR1 is MDHEN and CDR2 is SYDVKM. This CDR3 has 14 amino acids. The CDR3 protein is CASASGGSYNEQFF. The CDR3 DNA is TGTGCCAGCGCTTCGGGGGGCAGCTACAATGAGCAGTTCTTC.

This chain joins TRBV2 and TRBJ1-4, with D tentatively TRBD1 (5 bases). Trimming took 6 bases from V and 4 from J, leaving 15 bases between them. CDR3 length: 15 residues. From germline, CDR1 is SNHLY and CDR2 FYNNEI. CDR3 sequence (DNA): TGTGCCAGCAGACCCCAGACAGCTCGTAATGAAAAACTGTTTTTT. Amino acids: CASRPQTARNEKLFF.

This chain connects TRBV29-1 to TRBJ2-1; D is unclear. Between the trimmed V and J ends, which lost 6 bases and 8 bases, there was a span of 20 bases. The CDR3 has 14 amino acids. Germline V gene lookup returns CDR1 SQVTM and CDR2 ANQGSEA. The CDR3 reads CSVLEADRLYEQFF. The DNA of the CDR3 is TGCAGCGTCCTTGAGGCCGACCGTTTATATGAGCAGTTCTTC.

As regards this clone: The junction departs from the called germline gene at one end, perhaps through a read error. The genes are TRBV27 and TRBJ1-2; D perhaps matches TRBD1 (5 bases). The CDR3 runs 14 residues. Looked up from germline, CDR1 is MNHEY and CDR2 is SMNVEV (reference sequence). CDR3: CASSLRSGAGRILF. Written as DNA, the CDR3 is TGTGCCAGCAGTTTACGGTCCGGGGCAGGGAGGATCCTCTTC.

The V gene is TRBV7-8, the J gene TRBJ2-6; D ambiguous. From germline, CDR1 is SGHVS and CDR2 FQNEAQ. The CDR3 is made up of 18 amino acids. Trimming shortened V by 5 bases and J by 5 bases, and 22 bases separated the two germline ends. CDR3 nucleotide sequence: TGTGCCAGCAGCGTGCTAGATTACCCACAAAGTCGGGCCAACGTCCTGACTTTC. Its translation: CASSVLDYPQSRANVLTF.

The chain couples TRBV28 to TRBJ2-5; weak D call: TRBD1 (7 bases). V was clipped by 4 bases and J by 4 bases, with 16 bases between them. Germline V CDR1 and CDR2: MDHEN, SYDVKM. This CDR3 is 15 amino acids long. Here the CDR3 DNA reads TGTGCCAGCAGTTCCGACAGGGAGGCAGGAGAGACCCAGTACTTC. Its protein is CASSSDREAGETQYF.

The V gene is TRBV2, the J gene TRBJ2-3, with 8 positions matching TRBD1. Per the germline V gene, CDR1 is SNHLY and CDR2 is FYNNEI. The CDR3 runs 16 residues. The ends lost 6 bases at V and 1 base at J; junction bases unmatched: 9. CDR3 loop: CASSSRQGKGTDTQYF. DNA of the CDR3: TGTGCCAGCAGCTCACGACAGGGGAAGGGCACAGATACGCAGTATTTT.

This chain joins TRBV5-4 and TRBJ1-2, with D unresolved. The V end lost 0 bases, the J end lost 3 bases, and 9 bases lay between the germline ends. Looked up from germline, CDR1 is SGHNT and CDR2 is YYREEE (reference sequence). The length of the CDR3 is 14 residues. CDR3 loop: CASSLGDLHYGYTF. The CDR3 nucleotides are TGTGCCAGCAGCTTGGGAGATTTGCACTATGGCTACACCTTC.

V usage is TRBV4-1 and J usage is TRBJ2-3; D is undetermined. Per the germline V gene, CDR1 is MGHRA and CDR2 is YSYEKL. Trimming stripped 1 base from V and 2 bases from J, with 13 bases between. CDR3 size: 16 residues. Here the CDR3 reads CASSQVALIPTDTQYF. CDR3 in DNA: TGCGCCAGCAGCCAAGTAGCCTTGATTCCCACAGATACGCAGTATTTT.

The chain couples TRBV28 to TRBJ2-1; 12 bases match TRBD2. The V segment lost 2 bases and the J segment 9 bases; nucleotides outside the gene matches: 5. Germline V lookup: CDR1 MDHEN, CDR2 SYDVKM. The CDR3 is made up of 15 amino acids. CDR3: CASSLLAGGPLEQFF. The CDR3 region has the DNA TGTGCCAGCAGTTTACTAGCGGGAGGGCCTCTTGAGCAGTTCTTC. The entire variable domain, with the rest obtained from reference TRBV28 and TRBJ2-1, is as follows: DVKVTQSSRYLVKRTGEKVFLECVQDMDHENMFWYRQDPGLGLRLIYFSYDVKMKEKGDIPEGYSVSREKKERFSLILESASTNQTSMYLCASSLLAGGPLEQFFGPGTRLTVL.

Regarding this clone: Other DNA sequences from this sample encode an identical CDR3 as well. The chain uses TRBV11-3 and TRBJ2-3, with D unresolved. The CDR3 is 13 residues long. The germline V gene encodes CDR1 SGHNT and CDR2 YENEEA. Trimming pared 2 bases from V and 1 base from J, leaving 4 bases between. The CDR3 is CASSLRGTDTQYF. CDR3 coding DNA: TGTGCCAGCAGCTTAAGAGGCACAGATACGCAGTATTTT.

The rearrangement joins TRBV4-1 to TRBJ2-7; perhaps TRBD1 as D (6 bases). Between the trimmed V and J ends, which lost 6 bases and 4 bases, there was a span of 10 bases. The CDR3 is made up of 12 amino acids. CDR1 is MGHRA and CDR2 is YSYEKL in the germline V gene. The DNA for the CDR3 is TGCGCCAGCAGGGGGGCCTCATACGAGCAGTACTTC. This translates into CASRGASYEQYF.

This sequence joins TRBV6-1 and TRBJ1-1; perhaps TRBD1 as D (5 bases). Trimming took 5 bases from V and 5 from J, leaving 15 bases between them. This CDR3 is 14 amino acids long. CDR1 and CDR2 from the germline V gene are MNHNS and SASEGT. The CDR3 bases are TGTGCCAGCAGTAGGACTGGGGGGGGGACTGAAGCTTTCTTT. Translated, it gives CASSRTGGGTEAFF.

J is TRBJ2-3 and V is TRBV5-1; tentative D call: TRBD2 (5 bases). Trimming took 7 bases from V and 2 from J, leaving 17 bases between them. The CDR3 sequence is 15 residues long. Germline CDR1 reads SGHRS; CDR2 reads YFSETQ. In DNA, the CDR3 is TGCGCCAGCTTCCTTTCCCAGCGGAACACAGATACGCAGTATTTT. This codes for CASFLSQRNTDTQYF. Looking up the rest from reference TRBV5-1 and TRBJ2-3 gives the full variable domain: KAGVTQTPRYLIKTRGQQVTLSCSPISGHRSVSWYQQTPGQGLQFLFEYFSETQRNKGNFPGRFSGRQFSNSRSEMNVSTLELGDSALYLCASFLSQRNTDTQYFGPGTRLTVL.

The J gene is TRBJ2-2, the V gene TRBV27; 8 nucleotides match TRBD2. The CDR3 runs 12 residues. Germline V gene sequence: CDR1 MNHEY, CDR2 SMNVEV (reference sequence). The J segment lost 8 bases and the V segment lost 8 bases, leaving 4 bases of the junction unmatched. The CDR3 DNA sequence: TGTGCCAGCCGCGGGGGGCTGGGGGAGCTGTTTTTT. Protein product: CASRGGLGELFF.

The J gene is TRBJ2-5, the V gene TRBV6-1, with TRBD2 identical over 7 bases. The germline V gene has CDR1 MNHNS and CDR2 SASEGT. The CDR3 consists of 14 residues. V shed 8 bases and J 5 bases; nucleotides not matched to a gene: 11. The CDR3 sequence: CASGGLGAGETQYF. The CDR3 bases are TGTGCCAGCGGAGGACTAGGAGCCGGGGAGACCCAGTACTTC.

CDR3 sequence: CASSQRAGGSSYEQYF. CDR3 sequence (DNA): TGTGCCAGCAGCCAGAGGGCGGGGGGGAGCTCCTACGAGCAGTACTTC. The rearrangement links TRBV4-2 to TRBJ2-7; 9 bases line up with TRBD2. Germline loops: CDR1 LGHNA, CDR2 YNFKEQ. The CDR3 has 16 residues. V lost 3 bases and J lost 0; bases outside the gene matches: 6.